This T cell receptor beta chain was identified during a study of Graves' ophthalmopathy and Graves' hyperthyroidism. Looking at the study overall: By definition, stable hyperthyroidism involved no ophthalmopathy within 18 months of follow-up. Study-level points and caveats: Ophthalmopathy progression predictions by the model showed approximately 75% specificity and approximately 70% sensitivity. Ophthalmopathy versus stable hyperthyroidism: 13-signature model gave roughly 88% sensitivity, approximately 80% specificity.

TCR beta CDR3 regions were amplified from RNA transcripts. Scientists carried out first-round RT-PCR using HTBI primers and then a second-round multiplex PCR. TCRdb reprocessed the multiplex PCR reads via MiXCR and lists one record per CDR3 protein. The repertoire has over a million distinct CDR3 sequences, about 36% of them found once; the top ten carry more than 9.5%. V gave up 11 bases and J gave up 1 base, with 9 bases separating them. The CDR3 contains 11 residues. Germline V gene sequence: CDR1 SNHLY, CDR2 FYNNEI. This clonotype was seen once. Its cognate antigen is unknown. Hyperthyroidism in these 18- to 65-year-old patients was newly diagnosed, lasting under 2 months.

Sequencing input: peripheral blood or thyroid tissue (not recorded which). This TCR came from an adult man with Graves' hyperthyroidism. The rearrangement links TRBV2 to TRBJ2-7; D is possibly TRBD1 (6 bases). This CDR3 reads CAGGQSYEQYF. Here the CDR3 DNA reads TGTGCCGGAGGACAGTCCTACGAGCAGTACTTC.